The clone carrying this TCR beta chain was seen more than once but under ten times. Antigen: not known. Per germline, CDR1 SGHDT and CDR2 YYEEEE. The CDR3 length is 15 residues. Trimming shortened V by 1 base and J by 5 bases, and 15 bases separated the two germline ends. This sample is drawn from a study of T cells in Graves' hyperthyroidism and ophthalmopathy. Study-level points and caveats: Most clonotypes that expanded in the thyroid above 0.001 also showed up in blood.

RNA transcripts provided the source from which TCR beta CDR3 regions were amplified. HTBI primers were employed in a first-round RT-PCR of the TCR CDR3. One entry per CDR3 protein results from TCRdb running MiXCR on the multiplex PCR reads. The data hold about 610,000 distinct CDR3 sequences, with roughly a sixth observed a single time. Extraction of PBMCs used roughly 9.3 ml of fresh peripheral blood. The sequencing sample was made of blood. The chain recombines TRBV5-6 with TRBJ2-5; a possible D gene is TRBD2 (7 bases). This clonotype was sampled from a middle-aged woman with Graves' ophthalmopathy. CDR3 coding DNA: TGTGCCAGCAGCTTGCTTCGGGGGGCCAGTGAGACCCAGTACTTC. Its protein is CASSLLRGASETQYF. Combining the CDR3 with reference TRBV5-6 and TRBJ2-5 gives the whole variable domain DAGVTQSPTHLIKTRGQQVTLRCSPKSGHDTVSWYQQALGQGPQFIFQYYEEEERQRGNFPDRFSGHQFPNYSSELNVNALLLGDSALYLCASSLLRGASETQYFGPGTRLLVL.